The sequence of this TCR beta chain was determined in a study of blood T cell repertoires in COVID-19. Study summary: Acute and convalescent COVID-19 samples came from the United States, Italy and Spain. In each case, the material was cDNA or gDNA derived from T cells, B-cell-depleted T cells, or PBMCs.

Original handling: Amplifying reference gene primers gave estimates of nucleated cell counts. Sequenced by immunoSEQ multiplex PCR; TCRdb stores in-frame clones only, minus some. The V and J calls and clone size are taken from that table; D and trimming were inferred from the DNA. The sample lists 350,000 to 500,000 clones; about 90% were seen once. Germline assignment: CDR1 MNHEY and CDR2 SVGAGI. Trimming left V 7 bases short and J 3 bases short, with 7 bases between. The CDR3 spans 11 residues. The TCR originated in a man younger than 35 with COVID-19, enrolled during active disease. The sequenced material came from peripheral blood. V and J are TRBV6-5 and TRBJ2-7; D is unresolved. DNA of the CDR3: TGTGCCAGCAAATCTAGCTACGAGCAGTACTTC. Translation: CASKSSYEQYF.